What follows are 13 T cell receptor beta chains derived from one specimen sequenced in a study of neurological immune-mediated disorders. Via MiXCR, TCRdb re-called the 5' RACE reads, giving one row per CDR3 protein. The sample holds over 45,000 distinct CDR3 sequences; under 3.5% are singletons and the top ten take about 15%. The sample consisted of PBMCs. Source of these receptors: a woman aged 45-60 years with multiple sclerosis.

In its sample, this clonotype was seen many times. The chain recombines TRBV18 with TRBJ2-7; D possibly matches TRBD1 or TRBD2 (5 bases each). The CDR3 runs 13 residues. V was cut by 4 bases and J by 2 bases, with 9 bases left in between. CDR1 is KGHSH, CDR2 LQKENI, per germline. The CDR3 loop reads CASSRDVTYEQYF. In DNA, the CDR3 is TGTGCCAGCTCACGGGACGTGACCTACGAGCAGTACTTC.

There are many counts of this clonotype. The genes are TRBV20-1 and TRBJ1-3; no reliable D call. The length of the CDR3 is 15 residues. Trimming shortened V by 5 bases and J by 0 bases, and 14 bases separated the two germline ends. Germline loops: CDR1 DFQATT, CDR2 SNEGSKA (reference sequence). The CDR3 sequence is CSASGPANSGNTIYF. The CDR3 coding sequence is TGCAGTGCTTCCGGGCCCGCAAACTCTGGAAACACCATATATTTT.

This clonotype occurred many times. J is TRBJ1-6 and V is TRBV28; D gene ambiguous. The ends were cut back, 5 bases at V and 9 bases at J, with 17 bases in the middle. CDR1 is MDHEN and CDR2 is SYDVKM in the germline V gene. The CDR3 runs to 15 residues. CDR3 loop: CASSLIAAEGSPLHF. As DNA, the CDR3 is TGTGCCAGCAGTCTTATCGCTGCAGAGGGTTCACCCCTCCACTTT. Full variable domain (rest looked up from reference TRBV28 and TRBJ1-6): DVKVTQSSRYLVKRTGEKVFLECVQDMDHENMFWYRQDPGLGLRLIYFSYDVKMKEKGDIPEGYSVSREKKERFSLILESASTNQTSMYLCASSLIAAEGSPLHFGNGTRLTVT.

This clonotype was observed many times. The chain carries TRBV20-1 and TRBJ2-5; TRBD2 matches 12 bases. Germline V lookup: CDR1 DFQATT, CDR2 SNEGSKA (reference sequence). CDR3 size: 14 residues. V lost 7 bases, J lost 3 bases, and 6 bases stayed unmatched. The CDR3: CSGILAGGKETQYF. DNA of the CDR3: TGCAGTGGGATACTAGCGGGGGGAAAAGAGACCCAGTACTTC.

This clonotype occurred a few times. The chain links TRBV27 to TRBJ2-2; D possibly corresponds to TRBD2 (6 bases). V gave up 0 bases and J gave up 10 bases, with 12 bases separating them. This CDR3 has 14 amino acids. The V gene's germline CDR1 is MNHEY and CDR2 SMNVEV (reference sequence). CDR3 in DNA: TGTGCCAGCAGTTTATCCCCCGGGAGCGTGGAGCTGTTTTTT. This sequence encodes CASSLSPGSVELFF.

This clonotype occurred many times. The chain recombines TRBV7-8 with TRBJ2-3; D not resolved. CDR3 length: 12 amino acids. Germline CDR1 is SGHVS and CDR2 is FQNEAQ. V was cut by 5 bases and J by 6 bases, with 9 bases left in between. The DNA of the CDR3 is TGTGCCAGCAGCCGACGGTGGGATACGCAGTATTTT. Its translation: CASSRRWDTQYF.

This clonotype was counted at least ten times. This chain links TRBV28 with TRBJ1-1, with D tentatively TRBD1 (5 bases). This CDR3 contains 17 residues. Germline V CDR1 and CDR2: MDHEN, SYDVKM. Trimming removed 0 bases at V and 5 bases at J, with 19 bases between. CDR3 DNA: TGTGCCAGCAGTTTATGGGGCCGCTCACGGGGCGGAACTGAAGCTTTCTTT. Translated: CASSLWGRSRGGTEAFF.

This clonotype was seen repeatedly, ten times or more. The rearrangement uses TRBV25-1 and TRBJ2-7; 7 bases are shared with TRBD2. Unmatched junction bases numbered 11, after V lost 0 bases and J lost 3 bases. The CDR3 loop spans 17 amino acids. CDR1 is MGHDK and CDR2 is SYGVNS in the germline V gene. CDR3 sequence: CASSEYASGTTLYEQYF. The CDR3 DNA is TGTGCCAGCAGTGAATATGCTAGCGGAACGACTCTCTACGAGCAGTACTTC.

This clonotype was observed at least ten times. The chain carries TRBV5-1 and TRBJ2-2; a possible D gene is TRBD2 (5 bases). Trimming took 2 bases from V and 6 from J, leaving 8 bases between them. The germline CDR1 and CDR2 sequences are SGHRS and YFSETQ. CDR3 size: 13 residues. For the CDR3, the DNA is TGCGCCAGCAGCTTTAGCGCGTCCGGGGAGCTGTTTTTT. Translating gives CASSFSASGELFF.

At least ten counts were recorded for this clonotype. V and J are TRBV18 and TRBJ1-5; D remains ambiguous. CDR3 length equals 14 residues. Germline CDR1 is KGHSH and CDR2 is LQKENI. The V and J ends lost 4 bases and 7 bases respectively, with 14 bases between them. CDR3 sequence reads: CASSLGQVEQPQHF. CDR3 sequence (DNA): TGTGCCAGCTCACTTGGGCAAGTAGAACAGCCCCAGCATTTT.

This clonotype was picked up many times. The chain couples TRBV5-6 to TRBJ2-1; D call uncertain. Germline loops: CDR1 SGHDT, CDR2 YYEEEE. The length of the CDR3 is 11 residues. The germline V and J ends were trimmed by 2 bases and 9 bases, with 6 bases remaining between them. The CDR3 loop reads CASSFRIEQFF. The DNA of the CDR3 is TGTGCCAGCAGCTTCCGGATTGAGCAGTTCTTC.

There are many counts of this clonotype. This chain links TRBV5-1 with TRBJ2-7, with D maybe TRBD1 (5 bases). Trimming left V 4 bases short and J 7 bases short, with 15 bases between. Germline V gene lookup returns CDR1 SGHRS and CDR2 YFSETQ. The CDR3 spans 13 residues. The CDR3 region has the DNA TGCGCCAGCAGCCCTTCTCAGGGTGGGGAGCAGTACTTC. It is translated as CASSPSQGGEQYF. The full variable domain, in which reference TRBV5-1 and TRBJ2-7 provide the parts outside the CDR3, is KAGVTQTPRYLIKTRGQQVTLSCSPISGHRSVSWYQQTPGQGLQFLFEYFSETQRNKGNFPGRFSGRQFSNSRSEMNVSTLELGDSALYLCASSPSQGGEQYFGPGTRLTVT.

This clonotype was observed many times. V is TRBV25-1 and J is TRBJ1-4; no clear D gene. The CDR3 has 16 amino acids. V lost 4 bases, J lost 8 bases, and 20 bases lay in between. Germline values: CDR1 MGHDK, CDR2 SYGVNS. CDR3 DNA sequence: TGTGCCAGCAGTGGGGCTCTGGGCGTCCGAGGAGAAAAACTGTTTTTT. Its protein product is CASSGALGVRGEKLFF.